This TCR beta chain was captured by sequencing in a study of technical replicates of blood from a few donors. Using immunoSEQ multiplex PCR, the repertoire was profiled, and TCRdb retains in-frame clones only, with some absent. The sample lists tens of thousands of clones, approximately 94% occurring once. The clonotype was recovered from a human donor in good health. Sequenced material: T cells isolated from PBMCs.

CDR3 bases: TGTGCCAGCAGCTTACAAGCGGGAGCCCTAGAGCAGTACTTC. This sequence encodes CASSLQAGALEQYF. The chain employs TRBV7-9 and TRBJ2-7; 8 nucleotides align to TRBD2. The CDR3 loop spans 14 amino acids. Germline lookup yields CDR1 SEHNR and CDR2 FQNEAQ (reference sequence). V lost 2 bases to trimming and J lost 7 bases; unmatched junction nucleotides: 7. Full variable domain (missing parts from reference TRBV7-9 and TRBJ2-7): DTGVSQNPRHKITKRGQNVTFRCDPISEHNRLYWYRQTLGQGPEFLTYFQNEAQLEKSRLLSDRFSAERPKGSFSTLEIQRTEQGDSAMYLCASSLQAGALEQYFGPGTRLTVT.